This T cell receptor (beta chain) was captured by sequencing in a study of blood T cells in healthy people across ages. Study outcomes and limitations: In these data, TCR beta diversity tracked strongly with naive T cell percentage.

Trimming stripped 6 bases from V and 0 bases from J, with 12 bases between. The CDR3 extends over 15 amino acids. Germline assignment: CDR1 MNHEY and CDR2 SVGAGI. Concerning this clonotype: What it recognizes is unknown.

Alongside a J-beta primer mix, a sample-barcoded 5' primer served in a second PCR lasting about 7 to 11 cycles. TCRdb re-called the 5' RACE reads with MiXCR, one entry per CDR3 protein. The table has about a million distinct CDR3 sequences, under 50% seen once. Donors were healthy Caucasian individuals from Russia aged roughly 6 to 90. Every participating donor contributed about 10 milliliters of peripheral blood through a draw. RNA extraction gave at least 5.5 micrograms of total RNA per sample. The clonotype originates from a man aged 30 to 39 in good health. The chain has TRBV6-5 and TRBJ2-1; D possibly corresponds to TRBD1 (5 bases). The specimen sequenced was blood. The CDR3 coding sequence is TGTGCCAGCAGACAGGTTCTCAACTCCTACAATGAGCAGTTCTTC. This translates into CASRQVLNSYNEQFF.